This TCR beta chain was sequenced for a study of a mutant IDH1 vaccine in newly diagnosed glioma. Study at large: The start of vaccination came 4-6 weeks after radiotherapy alone, or with temozolomide cycles. Study-level findings and limits: The authors found pseudoprogression apparently unrelated to changes in top peripheral T cell clonotypes.

A remark on this clone: As yet, its antigen is unknown.

The method was immunoSEQ multiplex PCR; TCRdb's version includes in-frame clones alone and lacks a portion of them. The table includes approximately 57,000 clones, around 80% detected once. Time point here: week 23, last vaccination. Mutant IDH1 20-mer peptide, at 300 ug, made up each vaccine dose, with topical imiquimod. Tumors from donors were new WHO grade 3 or 4 IDH1-mutant astrocytomas with ATRX loss. V shed 2 bases and J 2 bases; nucleotides not matched to a gene: 5. The CDR3 runs 15 residues. Germline CDR1 and CDR2: SGHTA and FQGNSA. The sequence came from a woman aged 40 to 49 with glioma. Some clones in this sample may be carry-over from other donors' samples. V gene TRBV7-2 combines with J gene TRBJ2-5; 7 bases agree with TRBD2. The sample here was PBMCs, taken from a glioma patient whose treatment included an IDH1 peptide vaccine. In DNA form, the CDR3 reads TGTGCCAGCAGCTTATTTTTGCGGGGGCAAGAGACCCAGTACTTC. It is translated as CASSLFLRGQETQYF.